The 17 T cell receptor beta chains reported below all come from one sample, sequenced in a study of low-dose radiotherapy and immunotherapy resistance in tumors. Over around 19 PCR cycles, TCRs were amplified from a constant-region primer and V-primer adapter. TCRdb redid the calling of the reads with MiXCR, one entry per CDR3 protein. The sample lists fewer than 60,000 distinct CDR3 sequences; 12% were seen once. Noted time point: before trial treatment. The sample consisted of PBMCs, taken before treatment. These receptors were collected from a female donor with ovarian cancer.

There are many counts of this clonotype. V is TRBV6-6 and J is TRBJ2-1; possibly TRBD1 or TRBD2 for D (6 bases each). This CDR3 has 13 residues. CDR1 is MNHNY, CDR2 SVGAGI, per germline (reference sequence). Deletions cut 2 bases from V and 10 bases from J, with 12 bases between. CDR3 in amino acids: CASSYIPGGEQFF. The DNA of the CDR3 is TGTGCCAGCAGTTACATCCCCGGGGGCGAGCAGTTCTTC.

With regard to this clonotype: A far bigger clonotype differs at one base, so this is likely a read error. The chain links TRBV7-2 to TRBJ2-1; D is possibly TRBD1 (5 bases). V lost 0 bases, J lost 10 bases, and 10 bases lay in between. CDR1 and CDR2 (germline): SGHTA, FQGNSA. The CDR3 sequence is 13 residues long. CDR3 sequence reads: CASSLAGAREQFF. Written as DNA, the CDR3 is TGTGCCAGCAGCTTAGCAGGGGCGAGGGAGCAGTTCTTC.

This clonotype was observed many times. The rearrangement links TRBV28 to TRBJ2-7; 10 nucleotides match TRBD1. CDR3 length equals 16 residues. Trimming cost V 4 bases and J 2 bases; bases outside gene matches: 8. Germline V gene sequence: CDR1 MDHEN, CDR2 SYDVKM. The CDR3 is CASSYPGGTGAYEQYF. The CDR3 coding sequence is TGTGCCAGCAGTTACCCCGGGGGGACAGGGGCCTACGAGCAGTACTTC.

This clonotype has ten or more counts. The rearrangement joins TRBV21-1 to TRBJ2-1; no DNA check was done on the table's D call, TRBD2. TRBV21-1 corresponds to a pseudogene. The CDR3 spans 16 residues. The CDR3 region has the DNA TGTGCCAGCAGCGTCCCTAGCGGGAGTTTTTACAATGAGCAGTTCTTC. Translated, it gives CASSVPSGSFYNEQFF.

This clonotype was counted at least ten times. This chain connects TRBV6-2 or TRBV6-3 to TRBJ2-2; D possibly uses TRBD1 or TRBD2 (6 bases each). Germline-derived CDR1 and CDR2 are MNHEY and SVGEGT. With 4 bases removed from V and 2 bases from J, the gap between germline ends came to 8 bases. The CDR3 contains 14 residues. The CDR3 region has the DNA TGTGCCAGCAGTTTGGGGGGCAACACCGGGGAGCTGTTTTTT. Protein: CASSLGGNTGELFF.

This clonotype has at least ten counts. CDR3 sequence reads: CASSESQGRGYTF. CDR3 DNA: TGCGCCAGCAGTGAGTCACAGGGACGCGGCTACACCTTC. V is TRBV10-1 and J is TRBJ1-2; possible D gene TRBD1, 6 bases. CDR3 length: 13 residues. V lost 0 bases to trimming and J lost 8 bases, with 10 bases between them. The germline CDR1 and CDR2 sequences are WNHNN and SYGVQD (reference sequence).

V and J are TRBV6-6 and TRBJ2-3; D not certain. The germline V gene has CDR1 MNHNY and CDR2 SVGAGI (reference sequence). The V end was cut by 3 bases, the J end by 1 base, with 5 bases between. The CDR3 is made up of 13 amino acids. The CDR3 region is CASSYGRTDTQYF. CDR3 sequence (DNA): TGTGCCAGCAGTTATGGGCGCACAGATACGCAGTATTTT.

The chain recombines TRBV30 with TRBJ1-2; no clear D. Trimming stripped 0 bases from V and 5 bases from J, with 10 bases between. The V gene's germline CDR1 is GTSNPN and CDR2 SVGIG (reference sequence). The CDR3 runs to 13 residues. The CDR3 protein is CAWSVVGRYGYTF. CDR3 sequence (DNA): TGTGCCTGGAGTGTAGTCGGGAGGTATGGCTACACCTTC.

Many counts were recorded for this clonotype. The CDR3 sequence: CARSPGTGENQPQHF. In DNA form, the CDR3 reads TGTGCCAGAAGCCCCGGGACAGGGGAGAATCAGCCCCAGCATTTT. The chain recombines TRBV5-3 with TRBJ1-5; 10 nucleotides line up with TRBD1. TRBV5-3 is an ORF for which the function is uncertain. The V and J ends lost 4 bases and 4 bases, in that order; junction bases with no gene match: 5. This CDR3 region has 15 residues.

This clonotype was found many times. The chain's CDR3 is CASSLDRLNEQFF. DNA of the CDR3: TGTGCCAGCAGCTTGGACAGGCTCAATGAGCAGTTCTTC. The rearrangement links TRBV5-5 to TRBJ2-1; D is possibly TRBD1 (5 bases). The CDR3 extends over 13 amino acids. V was clipped by 0 bases and J by 6 bases, with 7 bases between them. Per germline, CDR1 SGHKS and CDR2 YYEKEE (reference sequence).

This clonotype was found many times. This chain connects TRBV7-8 to TRBJ1-5; 10 bases are a match to TRBD1. The CDR3 runs 16 residues. With 3 bases clipped from V and 4 bases from J, the junction kept 6 bases outside the gene matches. Germline V CDR1 and CDR2: SGHVS, FQNEAQ. CDR3 sequence reads: CASSFIAGQGNQPQHF. CDR3 sequence (DNA): TGTGCCAGCAGCTTTATAGCGGGACAGGGGAATCAGCCCCAGCATTTT.

In the case of this clonotype: Compared with germline, one end of the junction differs, possibly owing to a read error. The chain joins TRBV27 to TRBJ2-7, with 8 bases fitting TRBD1. The V gene's germline CDR1 is MNHEY and CDR2 SMNVEV (reference sequence). The CDR3 loop spans 14 amino acids. DNA of the CDR3: TGTGCCAGCAATTTATACAGGGGGTCCTACGAGCAGTACTTC. Amino acid sequence: CASNLYRGSYEQYF.

This clonotype was counted ten times or more. V and J are TRBV5-6 and TRBJ1-5, with D tentatively TRBD1 (5 bases). The V gene's germline CDR1 is SGHDT and CDR2 YYEEEE. This CDR3 has 18 amino acids. Trimming removed 0 bases at V and 7 bases at J, with 23 bases between. CDR3 nucleotide sequence: TGTGCCAGCAGCTTGGCCTTAAAAGGGGCTGAAGGTCGGCAGCCCCAGCATTTT. Translation: CASSLALKGAEGRQPQHF.

The table lists this clonotype with many counts. The chain links TRBV18 to TRBJ2-5; 7 bases are a match to TRBD1. This CDR3 is built from 14 residues. J gave up 1 base and V 3 bases, and 2 bases lay outside the gene matches. The germline CDR1 and CDR2 sequences are KGHSH and LQKENI. CDR3 amino acids: CASSPGQFQETQYF. CDR3 coding DNA: TGTGCCAGCTCACCGGGACAGTTCCAAGAGACCCAGTACTTC. Variable domain in full (rest from reference TRBV18 and TRBJ2-5): NAGVMQNPRHLVRRRGQEARLRCSPMKGHSHVYWYRQLPEEGLKFMVYLQKENIIDESGMPKERFSAEFPKEGPSILRIQQVVRGDSAAYFCASSPGQFQETQYFGPGTRLLVL.

This clonotype was recorded many times. The chain combines TRBV30 with TRBJ2-7; 9 nucleotides line up with TRBD1. The V segment lost 0 bases and the J segment 9 bases; nucleotides outside the gene matches: 9. The CDR3 totals 14 residues. Germline V gene sequence: CDR1 GTSNPN, CDR2 SVGIG (reference sequence). CDR3 DNA sequence: TGTGCCTGGAGTGTATGGGACAGGGATCTGGGGCAGTACTTC. Its protein product is CAWSVWDRDLGQYF.

The CDR3, as DNA: TGCGCCAGCAGCCAACTGACAGGGAAAAGCACAGATACGCAGTATTTT. Protein: CASSQLTGKSTDTQYF. V usage is TRBV4-1 and J usage is TRBJ2-3, with 7 nucleotides matching TRBD1. The ends lost 2 bases at V and 0 bases at J; junction bases unmatched: 5. The V gene's germline CDR1 is MGHRA and CDR2 YSYEKL. This CDR3 has 16 amino acids.

The chain combines TRBV9 with TRBJ2-1, with TRBD2 identical over 9 bases. Trimming cost V 1 base and J 6 bases; bases outside gene matches: 8. The CDR3 is 16 residues long. Germline loops: CDR1 SGDLS, CDR2 YYNGEE. The CDR3 nucleotides read TGTGCCAGCAGCGTATGGGCGGGGGGGCTCGGCAATGAGCAGTTCTTC. This encodes CASSVWAGGLGNEQFF. The whole variable domain, remainder taken from reference TRBV9 and TRBJ2-1, is DSGVTQTPKHLITATGQRVTLRCSPRSGDLSVYWYQQSLDQGLQFLIQYYNGEERAKGNILERFSAQQFPDLHSELNLSSLELGDSALYFCASSVWAGGLGNEQFFGPGTRLTVL.